This record covers a single TCR beta chain. In its sample, this clonotype was seen many times. The antigen this receptor binds is unknown. No much larger clone is present one base from it, and per-base qualities are unavailable. These data belong to a study of T-cell reconstitution after alpha-beta-depleted transplantation in children (dated by TCRdb to about 2016). Turning to the overall study: Using TCR repertoire profiling, the study followed T-cell immune reconstitution in a quantitative way in children after TCRalphabeta/CD19-depleted allogeneic hematopoietic cell transplantation.

The germline V gene specifies WSHSY as CDR1 and SAAADI as CDR2. V was cut back by 5 bases and J by 8 bases, leaving a gap of 13 bases between them. The CDR3 covers 12 residues, taking in both the cysteine and the phenylalanine. Only the CDR3 DNA is retained, 36 bases long and in frame from the first base. The library was obtained by PCR. Sequencing relied on an Illumina HiSeq 2500. TCR library preparation used molecular barcoding, with unique molecular identifiers applied to normalize quantification of the TCRbeta repertoire. TCRdb passed the public sequencing reads through fastp at Q25 and MiXCR, retaining productive beta sequences. Each CDR3 protein gets just one entry, which takes the most common genes and DNA from the rows behind it. The sample contains approximately 210,000 distinct CDR3 sequences, roughly 15% of them found a single time. The biggest ten clones account for 13% of the sample.

The source was PBMCs from the stem cell graft donor, collected from the stem cell graft. In this chain, TRBV10-2 is recombined with TRBJ2-7; the D gene remains uncertain. This clonotype originated in a human donor who donated a stem cell graft to a child with acute lymphoblastic leukemia. The nucleotide sequence reads as follows: TGCGCCAGCAGTTCTGACACCTCCAAGCAGTACTTC. The encoded protein is CASSSDTSKQYF.